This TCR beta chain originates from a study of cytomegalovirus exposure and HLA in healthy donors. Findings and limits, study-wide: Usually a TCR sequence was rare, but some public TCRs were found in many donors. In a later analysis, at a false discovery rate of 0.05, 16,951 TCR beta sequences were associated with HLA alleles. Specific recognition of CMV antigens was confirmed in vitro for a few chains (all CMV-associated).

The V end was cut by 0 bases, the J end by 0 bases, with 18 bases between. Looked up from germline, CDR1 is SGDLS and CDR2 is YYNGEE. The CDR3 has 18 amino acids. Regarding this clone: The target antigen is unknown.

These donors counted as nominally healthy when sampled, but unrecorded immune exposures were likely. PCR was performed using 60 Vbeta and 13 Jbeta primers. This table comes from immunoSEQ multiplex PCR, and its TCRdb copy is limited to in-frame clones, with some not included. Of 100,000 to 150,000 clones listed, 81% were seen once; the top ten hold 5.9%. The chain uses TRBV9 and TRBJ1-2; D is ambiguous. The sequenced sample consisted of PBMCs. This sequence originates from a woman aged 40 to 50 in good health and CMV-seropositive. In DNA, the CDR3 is TGTGCCAGCAGCGTAGAGTCGGAAGGGAGATCTTCTAACTATGGCTACACCTTC. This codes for CASSVESEGRSSNYGYTF. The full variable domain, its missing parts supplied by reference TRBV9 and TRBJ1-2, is DSGVTQTPKHLITATGQRVTLRCSPRSGDLSVYWYQQSLDQGLQFLIQYYNGEERAKGNILERFSAQQFPDLHSELNLSSLELGDSALYFCASSVESEGRSSNYGYTFGSGTRLTVV.